The 4 T cell receptor beta chains below all came from one sample that was sequenced in a study of cytomegalovirus exposure and HLA in healthy donors. A multiplex PCR was run with 60 Vbeta primers and 13 Jbeta primers. Assay: immunoSEQ multiplex PCR; the TCRdb copy retains only in-frame clones and omits some. The sample lists 25,000 to 40,000 clones, roughly 69% seen once, with 20% to 25% in the top ten. The sample taken for sequencing was PBMCs. Receptors were obtained from a man aged 50-60 years in good health and CMV-seropositive.

With regard to this clone: The same CDR3 can be traced to other DNA sequences in this sample. V gene TRBV29-1 combines with J gene TRBJ2-3, with a tentative D call TRBD1 (6 bases). Per germline, CDR1 SQVTM and CDR2 ANQGSEA. V lost 2 bases, J lost 3 bases, and 6 bases lay in between. CDR3 length: 12 residues. The CDR3 nucleotides are TGCAGCGTTGAAAGGGGGACAGATACGCAGTATTTT. Translation gives CSVERGTDTQYF.

This CDR3 is CASSYSTGSNQPQHF. The CDR3 region has the DNA TGTGCCAGCAGTTACTCGACAGGTAGCAATCAGCCCCAGCATTTT. The chain has TRBV6-6 and TRBJ1-5; D possibly corresponds to TRBD1 (6 bases). V lost 0 bases and J lost 0, with 6 bases in between. Germline V gene lookup returns CDR1 MNHNY and CDR2 SVGAGI (reference sequence). The CDR3 runs to 15 residues.

The chain carries TRBV6-5 and TRBJ1-5, with D possibly being TRBD1 (6 bases). The CDR3 spans 15 residues. The germline V gene has CDR1 MNHEY and CDR2 SVGAGI. Trimming left V 5 bases short and J 0 bases short, with 11 bases between. CDR3 DNA sequence: TGTGCCAGCAGTCAACAGGGAACTAGCAATCAGCCCCAGCATTTT. It encodes CASSQQGTSNQPQHF.

This clone occurred once. The chain links TRBV2 to TRBJ2-7; D might be TRBD1 (6 bases). The germline CDR1 and CDR2 sequences are SNHLY and FYNNEI. This CDR3 region has 15 residues. V was clipped by 7 bases and J by 2 bases, with 18 bases between them. The CDR3, as DNA: TGTGCCAGCACTAAGGACAGAGTTTCCACCTACGAGCAGTACTTC. Translating it yields CASTKDRVSTYEQYF.